Listed here is a single T cell receptor (beta chain). The antigen remains undetermined. The data originate from a study of blood T cells in healthy people across ages. Whole-study results and caveats: Naive T cell percentage and TCR beta diversity correlated strongly.

V lost 1 base, J lost 1 base, and 11 bases lay in between. Germline loops: CDR1 SQVTM, CDR2 ANQGSEA. The CDR3 totals 14 residues. Primers used in a second PCR of roughly 6 to 12 cycles were a sample-barcoded 5' primer and a J-beta primer mix. TCRdb re-called the 5' RACE reads through MiXCR, storing one row per CDR3 protein. The profile shows roughly 730,000 distinct CDR3 sequences, roughly three fifths of them singletons. Isolated per sample were at least 7 million PBMCs. The origin of this receptor is a man in his forties in good health. The sample was blood. The V gene is TRBV29-1, the J gene TRBJ2-7, with D possibly matching TRBD1 (6 bases). The CDR3 sequence: CSVEGSRGSYEQYF. The CDR3 DNA is TGCAGCGTTGAAGGTTCCAGGGGATCCTACGAGCAGTACTTC.